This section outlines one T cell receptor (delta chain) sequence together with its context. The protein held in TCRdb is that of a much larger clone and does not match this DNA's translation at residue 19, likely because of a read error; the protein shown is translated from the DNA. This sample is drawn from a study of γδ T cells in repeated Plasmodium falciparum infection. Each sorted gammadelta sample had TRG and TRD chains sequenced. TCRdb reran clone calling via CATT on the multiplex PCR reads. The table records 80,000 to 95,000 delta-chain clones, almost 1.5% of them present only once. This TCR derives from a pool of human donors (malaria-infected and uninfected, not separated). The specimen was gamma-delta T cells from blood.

CDR3 in amino acids: CACDTIRGSPTFHALTAQPFF. The DNA of the CDR3 is TGTGCCTGTGACACTATAAGGGGGAGCCCTACCTTTCACGCTTTGACAGCACAACCCTTCTTT. The chain uses TRDV2 and TRDJ2; TRDD3 is a possible D gene (6 bases). CDR1 and CDR2 from the germline V gene are GEAIGNYY and EKD. The CDR3 length is 21 residues.